This T cell receptor beta chain was sequenced in a study of CD8+ T cells in alopecia areata. Whole-study context: Treated patients received oral tofacitinib, 5 to 10 mg twice daily. Study-level findings and limits: Relative to mice, TCR sharing across patients was less clear, a difference possibly HLA-related.

Germline CDR1 and CDR2: MDHEN and SYDVKM. This CDR3 has 15 amino acids. Trimming removed 6 bases from V and 5 bases from J, with 19 bases in between. It was from alopecia areata patients that lesional scalp punch biopsies and peripheral blood were collected. Regarding this clone: Its antigen remains unidentified.

cDNA reverse transcribed from extracted RNA served as the sequencing template. TCRdb's table, derived via immunoSEQ multiplex PCR, lists solely in-frame clones and lacks some. Among more than 75,000 clones listed, 41% were seen once. The chain has TRBV28 and TRBJ1-2; D is undetermined. The sequence came from a human donor with alopecia areata. Material: CD4+ T cells sorted from blood. The CDR3 loop reads CASSVSGTDVYGYTF. The DNA for the CDR3 is TGTGCCAGCAGCGTTTCGGGCACCGATGTGTATGGCTACACCTTC.